In its sample, the clone carrying this T cell receptor beta chain was seen a few times. Germline CDR1 and CDR2: DFQATT and SNEGSKA (reference sequence). This CDR3 comprises 14 residues. V was pared by 1 base and J by 6 bases, with 5 bases of the junction left unmatched. One entry per CDR3 protein, called by TCRdb with MiXCR from the RT-PCR reads. The sample has roughly 290,000 distinct CDR3 sequences; just over 20% are singletons. This record belongs to a study of response to subunit inactivated influenza vaccine. The receptor comes from a man in his fifties or sixties who received an inactivated influenza vaccine. The J gene is TRBJ2-2, the V gene TRBV20-1; TRBD2 matches 7 bases. Sequences were derived from PBMCs from blood, sampled approximately 22 months after vaccination. The DNA for the CDR3 is TGCAGTGCTAGAGTTGAGGGAGGGCCCGGGGAGCTGTTTTTT. Translating gives CSARVEGGPGELFF.